This T cell receptor (beta chain) appears in the sequencing data of a study of graft-versus-host responses after intestinal transplantation. TCRdb keeps only in-frame clones here, not all; method: immunoSEQ multiplex PCR. Of about 110,000 clones listed, approximately 90% are singletons. In germline, CDR1 is SGDLS, CDR2 YYNGEE. CDR3 size: 19 residues. The ends were cut back, 1 base at V and 3 bases at J, with 22 bases in the middle. As regards this clone: Its antigen is still unknown.

The sample in question was unstimulated CD4+ T cells sorted from spleen or lymph node cells, obtained before transplant. The TCR was taken from a human donor who was the organ donor for an intestinal transplant. This chain links TRBV9 with TRBJ2-2; the D gene is possibly TRBD1 (6 bases). The CDR3 sequence: CASSVSLGTRQVDTGELFF. The CDR3 DNA reads TGTGCCAGCAGCGTAAGCTTGGGGACGCGACAGGTGGACACCGGGGAGCTGTTTTTT.